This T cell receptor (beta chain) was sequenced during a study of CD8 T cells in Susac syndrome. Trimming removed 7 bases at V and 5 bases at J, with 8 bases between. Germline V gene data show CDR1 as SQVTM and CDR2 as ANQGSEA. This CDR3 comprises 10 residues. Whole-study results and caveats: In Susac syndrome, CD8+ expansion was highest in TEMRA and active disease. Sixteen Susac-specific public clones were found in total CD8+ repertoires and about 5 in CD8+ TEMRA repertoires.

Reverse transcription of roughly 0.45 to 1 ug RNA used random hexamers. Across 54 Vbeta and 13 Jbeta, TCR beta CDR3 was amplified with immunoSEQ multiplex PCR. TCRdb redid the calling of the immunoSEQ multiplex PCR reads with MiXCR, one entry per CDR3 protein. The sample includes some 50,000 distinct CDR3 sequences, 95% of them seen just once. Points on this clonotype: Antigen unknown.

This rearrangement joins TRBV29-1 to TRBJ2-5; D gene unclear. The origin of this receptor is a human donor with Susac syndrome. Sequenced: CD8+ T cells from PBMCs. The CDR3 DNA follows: TGCAGCGGGGTACGCGAGACCCAGTACTTC. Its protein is CSGVRETQYF.